Listed below are T cell receptor beta chains from one sample, sequenced in a study of blood T cell repertoires in COVID-19. Sequencing used immunoSEQ multiplex PCR; TCRdb keeps in-frame clones, though not all of them. The sample carries around 200,000 clones, around 91% recorded once. Sequenced material: peripheral blood. The receptors were sampled from a man aged 45-65 years with acute or convalescent COVID-19. The CDR3 runs from the conserved cysteine through the conserved F or W. The order of the fields is clone size, J gene, CDR3 length, V gene, D gene, CDR3 DNA, CDR3 protein. The D gene is left open where the match is weak. The size entry is marked missing in some rows and otherwise reads once, few, many or a size class.

abundance: .
j_gene: TRBJ2-5
len: 15
v_gene: TRBV6-2/TRBV6-3
d_gene: TRBD1
CDR3nt: TGTGCCAGCAGCCCGGACAGGGGGCGGCCAGAGACCCAGTACTTC
CDR3aa: CASSPDRGRPETQYF

abundance: .
j_gene: TRBJ2-3
len: 19
v_gene: TRBV7-2
d_gene: TRBD2
CDR3nt: TGTGCCAGCAGCTTCCTCCCCGGGCAGCGGGGGGTACTAACAGATACGCAGTATTTT
CDR3aa: CASSFLPGQRGVLTDTQYF

abundance: .
j_gene: TRBJ2-6
len: 18
v_gene: TRBV24-1
d_gene: .
CDR3nt: TGTGCCACCCCCGTACGCCAGGGGCGGTTCTCTGGGGCCAACGTCCTGACTTTC
CDR3aa: CATPVRQGRFSGANVLTF

abundance: .
j_gene: TRBJ2-2
len: 14
v_gene: TRBV10-2
d_gene: .
CDR3nt: TGCGCCAGCAGTGTCAGGGATCGCACCGGGGAGCTGTTTTTT
CDR3aa: CASSVRDRTGELFF

abundance: .
j_gene: TRBJ1-1
len: 14
v_gene: TRBV10-3
d_gene: TRBD1
CDR3nt: TGTGCCATCAGTGATTCGGCAGGGGGCACTGAAGCTTTCTTT
CDR3aa: CAISDSAGGTEAFF

abundance: .
j_gene: TRBJ1-3
len: 15
v_gene: TRBV6-5
d_gene: .
CDR3nt: TGTGCCAGCAGTTACGACCGGGGGATTGGAAACACCATATATTTT
CDR3aa: CASSYDRGIGNTIYF

abundance: once
j_gene: TRBJ2-3
len: 11
v_gene: TRBV30
d_gene: .
CDR3nt: TGTGCCTGGAGTTCTGCAGATACGCAGTATTTT
CDR3aa: CAWSSADTQYF

abundance: .
j_gene: TRBJ2-2
len: 14
v_gene: TRBV18
d_gene: .
CDR3nt: TGTGCCAGCTCAAGGGGGACGAACACCGGGGAGCTGTTTTTT
CDR3aa: CASSRGTNTGELFF

abundance: .
j_gene: TRBJ2-6
len: 19
v_gene: TRBV4-1
d_gene: TRBD2
CDR3nt: TGCGCCAGCAGCCAGGGACTAGCGGGGGGAATCTCTGGGGCCAACGTCCTGACTTTC
CDR3aa: CASSQGLAGGISGANVLTF

abundance: .
j_gene: TRBJ1-5
len: 21
v_gene: TRBV7-3
d_gene: .
CDR3nt: TGTGCCAGCAGCTTAGTTTCCCGACCAACAGGGAATAGGGTAAACAATCAGCCCCAGCATTTT
CDR3aa: CASSLVSRPTGNRVNNQPQHF